This T cell receptor beta chain emerged from a study of tumor-infiltrating lymphocytes in oesophageal squamous cell carcinoma. TCRdb reprocessed the PCR reads via MiXCR and lists one record per CDR3 protein. The sample includes some 10,000 distinct CDR3 sequences, over 55% of them seen just once. With regard to this clonotype: One end of the junction fails to match germline, which may point to a read error.

What was sequenced was esophageal tumor tissue. This clonotype was obtained from a female donor with esophageal squamous cell carcinoma.

In nucleotides, the CDR3 is TGTGCTAGCAGCTTACCACACAGGGTCGGAGCCTACGAGCAGTACTTC. It translates to CASSLPHRVGAYEQYF. This chain links TRBV7-7 with TRBJ2-1; tentative D call: TRBD1 (6 bases). The DNA matches TRBJ2-7 better at its end, which makes the J call doubtful. Germline V gene data show CDR1 as SSHAT and CDR2 as FNYEAQ (reference sequence). The CDR3 extends over 16 amino acids.